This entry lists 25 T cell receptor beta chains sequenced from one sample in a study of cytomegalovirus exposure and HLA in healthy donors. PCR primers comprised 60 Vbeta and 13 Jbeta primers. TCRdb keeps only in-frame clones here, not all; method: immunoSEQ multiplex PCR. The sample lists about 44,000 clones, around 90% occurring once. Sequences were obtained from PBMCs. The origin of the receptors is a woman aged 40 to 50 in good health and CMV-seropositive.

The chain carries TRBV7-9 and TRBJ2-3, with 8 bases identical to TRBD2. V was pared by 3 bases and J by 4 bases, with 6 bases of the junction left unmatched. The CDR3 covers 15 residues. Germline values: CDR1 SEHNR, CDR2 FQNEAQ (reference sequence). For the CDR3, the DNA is TGTGCCAGCAGCTTGAGAGCGGGAGAGTCAGATACGCAGTATTTT. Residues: CASSLRAGESDTQYF.

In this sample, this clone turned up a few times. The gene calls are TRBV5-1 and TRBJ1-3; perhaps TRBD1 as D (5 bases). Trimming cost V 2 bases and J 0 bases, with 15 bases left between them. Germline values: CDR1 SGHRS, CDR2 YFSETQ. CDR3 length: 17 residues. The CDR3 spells CASSFELAGPSGNTIYF. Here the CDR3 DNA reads TGCGCCAGCAGCTTCGAATTGGCAGGGCCCTCTGGAAACACCATATATTTT.

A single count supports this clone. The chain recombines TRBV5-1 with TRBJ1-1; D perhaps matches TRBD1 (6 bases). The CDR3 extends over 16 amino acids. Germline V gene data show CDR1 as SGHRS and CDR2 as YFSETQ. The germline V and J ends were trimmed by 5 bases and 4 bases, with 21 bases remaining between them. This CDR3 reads CASRVQGPSLGTEAFF. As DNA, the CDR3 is TGCGCCAGCAGGGTACAGGGACCGAGCTTGGGCACTGAAGCTTTCTTT.

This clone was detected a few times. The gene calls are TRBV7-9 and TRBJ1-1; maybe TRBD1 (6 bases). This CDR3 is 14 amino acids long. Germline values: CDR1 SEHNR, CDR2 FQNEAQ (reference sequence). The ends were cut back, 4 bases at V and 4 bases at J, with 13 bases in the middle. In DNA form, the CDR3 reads TGTGCCAGCAGCTCACAGGGCTCCGGCACTGAAGCTTTCTTT. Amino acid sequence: CASSSQGSGTEAFF.

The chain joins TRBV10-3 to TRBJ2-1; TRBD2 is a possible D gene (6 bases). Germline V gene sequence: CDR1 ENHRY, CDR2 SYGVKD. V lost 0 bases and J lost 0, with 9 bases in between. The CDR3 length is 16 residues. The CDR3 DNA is TGTGCCATCAGTGAGTCTGGAGGGGACTCCTACAATGAGCAGTTCTTC. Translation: CAISESGGDSYNEQFF.

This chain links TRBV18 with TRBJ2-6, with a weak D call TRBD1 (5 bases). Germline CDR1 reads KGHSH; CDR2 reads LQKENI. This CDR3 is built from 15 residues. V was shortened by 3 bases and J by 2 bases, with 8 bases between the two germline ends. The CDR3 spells CASSPRTTGANVLTF. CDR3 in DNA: TGTGCCAGCTCACCTCGGACAACTGGGGCCAACGTCCTGACTTTC.

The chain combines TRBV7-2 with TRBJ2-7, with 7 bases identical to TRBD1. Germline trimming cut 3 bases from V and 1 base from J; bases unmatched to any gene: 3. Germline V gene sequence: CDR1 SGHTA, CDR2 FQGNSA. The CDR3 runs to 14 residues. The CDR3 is CASSFRDRSYEQYF. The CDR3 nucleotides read TGTGCCAGCAGCTTCCGGGACAGATCCTACGAGCAGTACTTC.

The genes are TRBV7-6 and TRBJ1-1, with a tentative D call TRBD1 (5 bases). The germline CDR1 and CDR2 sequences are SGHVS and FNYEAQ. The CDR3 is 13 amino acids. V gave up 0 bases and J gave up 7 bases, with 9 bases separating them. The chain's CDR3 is CASSLAVQGEAFF. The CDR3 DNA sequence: TGTGCCAGCAGCTTAGCGGTCCAGGGTGAAGCTTTCTTT.

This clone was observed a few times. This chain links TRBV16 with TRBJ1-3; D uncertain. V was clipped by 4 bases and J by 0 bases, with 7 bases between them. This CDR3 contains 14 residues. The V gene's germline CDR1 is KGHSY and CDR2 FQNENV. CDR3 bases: TGTGCCAGCAGCCCCTCCTTCTCTGGAAACACCATATATTTT. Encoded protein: CASSPSFSGNTIYF.

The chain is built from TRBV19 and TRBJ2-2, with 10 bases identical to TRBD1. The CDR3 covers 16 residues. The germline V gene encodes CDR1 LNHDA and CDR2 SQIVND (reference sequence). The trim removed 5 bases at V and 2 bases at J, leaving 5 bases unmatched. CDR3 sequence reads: CASSADRGLNTGELFF. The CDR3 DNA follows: TGTGCCAGTAGTGCAGACAGGGGGCTTAACACCGGGGAGCTGTTTTTT.

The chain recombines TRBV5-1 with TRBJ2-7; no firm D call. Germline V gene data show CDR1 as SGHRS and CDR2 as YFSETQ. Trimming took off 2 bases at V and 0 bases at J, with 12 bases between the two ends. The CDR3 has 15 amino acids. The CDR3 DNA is TGCGCCAGCAGCTTCGGCGGCAGCGCCTCCTACGAGCAGTACTTC. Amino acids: CASSFGGSASYEQYF.

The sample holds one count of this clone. The CDR3 reads CASSQDAEETQYF. In DNA, the CDR3 is TGTGCCAGCAGCCAAGATGCAGAAGAGACCCAGTACTTC. This rearrangement joins TRBV4-2 to TRBJ2-5; D not resolved. The V and J ends lost 0 bases and 3 bases respectively, with 5 bases between them. Germline V gives CDR1 LGHNA, CDR2 YNFKEQ. The CDR3 sequence is 13 residues long.

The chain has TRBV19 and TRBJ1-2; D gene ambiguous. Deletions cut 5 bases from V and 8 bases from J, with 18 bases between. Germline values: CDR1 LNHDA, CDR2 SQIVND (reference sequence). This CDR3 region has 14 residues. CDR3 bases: TGTGCCAGTAGTTTAAGGAATAACTATGAAGGCTACACCTTC. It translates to CASSLRNNYEGYTF.

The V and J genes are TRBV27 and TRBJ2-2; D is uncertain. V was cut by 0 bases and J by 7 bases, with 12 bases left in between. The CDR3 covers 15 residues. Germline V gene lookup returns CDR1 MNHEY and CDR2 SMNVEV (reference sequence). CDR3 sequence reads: CASSLSRQDGGELFF. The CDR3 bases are TGTGCCAGCAGTTTATCTAGGCAGGATGGCGGGGAGCTGTTTTTT.

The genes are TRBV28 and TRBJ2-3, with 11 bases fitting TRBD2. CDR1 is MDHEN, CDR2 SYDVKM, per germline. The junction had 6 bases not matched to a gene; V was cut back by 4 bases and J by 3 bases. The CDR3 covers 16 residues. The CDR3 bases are TGTGCCAGCAGTTCGAAACGACTAGCGGGGACAGATACGCAGTATTTT. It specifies CASSSKRLAGTDTQYF.

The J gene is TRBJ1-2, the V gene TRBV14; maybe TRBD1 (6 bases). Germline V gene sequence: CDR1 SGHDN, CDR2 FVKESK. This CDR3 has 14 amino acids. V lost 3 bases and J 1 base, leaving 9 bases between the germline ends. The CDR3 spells CASSQLDSNYGYTF. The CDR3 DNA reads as TGTGCCAGCAGCCAGTTGGACAGTAACTATGGCTACACCTTC.

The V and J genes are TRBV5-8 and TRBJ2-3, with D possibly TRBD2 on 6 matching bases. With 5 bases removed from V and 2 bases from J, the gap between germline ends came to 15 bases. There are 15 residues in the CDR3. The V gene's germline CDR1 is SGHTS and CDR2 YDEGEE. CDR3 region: CASRYLAQHTDTQYF. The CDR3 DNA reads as TGTGCCAGCAGATACCTAGCGCAGCACACAGATACGCAGTATTTT.

As DNA, the CDR3 is TGTGCCATCAGCGCCTCGGTTTCAGGCGAGCAGTACTTC. Translation gives CAISASVSGEQYF. This chain connects TRBV10-3 to TRBJ2-7; D call uncertain. From germline, CDR1 is ENHRY and CDR2 SYGVKD. The CDR3 is made up of 13 amino acids. V lost 6 bases, J lost 6 bases, and 15 bases lay in between.

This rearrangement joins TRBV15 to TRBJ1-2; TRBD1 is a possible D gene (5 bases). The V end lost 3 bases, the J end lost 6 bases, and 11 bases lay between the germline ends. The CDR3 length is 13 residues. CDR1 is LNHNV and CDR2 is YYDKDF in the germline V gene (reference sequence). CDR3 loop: CATSSIRVDGYTF. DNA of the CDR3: TGTGCCACCAGCAGTATCAGGGTGGATGGCTACACCTTC.

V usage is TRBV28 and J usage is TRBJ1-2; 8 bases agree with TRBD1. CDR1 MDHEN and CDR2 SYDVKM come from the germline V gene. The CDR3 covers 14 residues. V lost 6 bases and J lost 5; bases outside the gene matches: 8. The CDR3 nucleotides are TGTGCCAGCAGACCTGACAGGGGTCTATATGGCTACACCTTC. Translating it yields CASRPDRGLYGYTF.

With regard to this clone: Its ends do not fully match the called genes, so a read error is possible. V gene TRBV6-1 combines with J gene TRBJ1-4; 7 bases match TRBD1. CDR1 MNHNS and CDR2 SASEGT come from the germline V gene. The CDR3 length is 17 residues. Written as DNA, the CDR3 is TGTGCCAGCAGCGAAGCCCCACACAGGGGAGGTCGGGAAAAACTGTTTTTT. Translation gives CASSEAPHRGGREKLFF.

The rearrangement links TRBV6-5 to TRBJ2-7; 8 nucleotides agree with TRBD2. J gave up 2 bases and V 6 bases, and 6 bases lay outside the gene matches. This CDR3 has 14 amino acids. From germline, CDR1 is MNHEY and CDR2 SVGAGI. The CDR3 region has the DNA TGTGCCAGCAGCCCCGGGGGGGCCGCCTACGAGCAGTACTTC. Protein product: CASSPGGAAYEQYF.

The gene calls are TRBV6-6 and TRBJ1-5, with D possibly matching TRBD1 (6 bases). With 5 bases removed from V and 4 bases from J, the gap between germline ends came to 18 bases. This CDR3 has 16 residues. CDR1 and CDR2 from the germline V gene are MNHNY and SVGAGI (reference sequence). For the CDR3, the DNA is TGTGCCAGCAGTGCCCGGAACAGGGTAGGGAATCAGCCCCAGCATTTT. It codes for CASSARNRVGNQPQHF.

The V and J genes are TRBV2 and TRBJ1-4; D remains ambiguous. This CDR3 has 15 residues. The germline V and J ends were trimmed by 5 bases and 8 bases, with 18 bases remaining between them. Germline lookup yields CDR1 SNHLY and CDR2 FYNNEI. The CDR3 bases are TGTGCCAGCAGTCGGGGTAAAGGGCCTGAGGAAAAACTGTTTTTT. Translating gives CASSRGKGPEEKLFF.

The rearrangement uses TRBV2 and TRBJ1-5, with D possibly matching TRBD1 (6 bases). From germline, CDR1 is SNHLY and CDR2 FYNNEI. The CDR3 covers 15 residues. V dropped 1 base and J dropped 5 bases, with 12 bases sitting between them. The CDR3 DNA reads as TGTGCCAGCAGTGAAGTTTACAGGGAGTATCAGCCCCAGCATTTT. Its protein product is CASSEVYREYQPQHF.